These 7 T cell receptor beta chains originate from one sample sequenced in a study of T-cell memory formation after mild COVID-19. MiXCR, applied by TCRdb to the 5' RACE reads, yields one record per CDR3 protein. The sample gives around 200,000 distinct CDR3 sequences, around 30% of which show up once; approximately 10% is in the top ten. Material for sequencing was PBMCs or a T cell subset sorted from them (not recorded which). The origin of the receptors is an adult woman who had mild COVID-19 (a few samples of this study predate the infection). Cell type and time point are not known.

The CDR3 loop reads CASSHGLAGGGFSYEQYF. CDR3 sequence (DNA): TGTGCCAGCAGCCACGGACTAGCGGGAGGGGGGTTCTCCTACGAGCAGTACTTC. The V and J genes are TRBV16 and TRBJ2-7; 15 positions agree with TRBD2. The CDR3 has 18 amino acids. CDR1 is KGHSY, CDR2 FQNENV, per germline. Trimming cost V 3 bases and J 0 bases; bases outside gene matches: 6.

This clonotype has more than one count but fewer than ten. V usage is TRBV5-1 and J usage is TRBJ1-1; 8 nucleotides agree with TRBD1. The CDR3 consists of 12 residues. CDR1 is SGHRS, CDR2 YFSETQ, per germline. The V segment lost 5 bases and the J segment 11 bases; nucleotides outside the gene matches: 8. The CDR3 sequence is CASRTQDRVAFF. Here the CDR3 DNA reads TGCGCCAGCAGAACTCAGGACAGGGTGGCTTTCTTT.

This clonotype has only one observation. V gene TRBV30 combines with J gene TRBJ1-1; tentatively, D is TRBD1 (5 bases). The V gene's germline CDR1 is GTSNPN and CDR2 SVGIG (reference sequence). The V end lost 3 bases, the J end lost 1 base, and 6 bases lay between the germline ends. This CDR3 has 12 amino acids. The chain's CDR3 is CAWRGENTEAFF. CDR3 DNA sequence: TGTGCCTGGAGGGGGGAGAACACTGAAGCTTTCTTT.

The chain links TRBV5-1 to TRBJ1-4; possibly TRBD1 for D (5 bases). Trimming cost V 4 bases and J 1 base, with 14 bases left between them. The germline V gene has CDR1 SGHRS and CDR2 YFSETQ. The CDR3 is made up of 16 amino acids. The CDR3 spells CASSEGRRGTNEKLFF. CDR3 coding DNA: TGCGCCAGCAGCGAGGGTCGTAGGGGAACTAATGAAAAACTGTTTTTT.

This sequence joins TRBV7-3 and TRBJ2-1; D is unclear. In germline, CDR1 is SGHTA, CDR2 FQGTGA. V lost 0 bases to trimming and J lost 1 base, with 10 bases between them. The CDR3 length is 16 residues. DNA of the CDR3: TGTGCCAGCAGCTTAACTAGCTCGAGTTCCTACAATGAGCAGTTCTTC. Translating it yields CASSLTSSSSYNEQFF.

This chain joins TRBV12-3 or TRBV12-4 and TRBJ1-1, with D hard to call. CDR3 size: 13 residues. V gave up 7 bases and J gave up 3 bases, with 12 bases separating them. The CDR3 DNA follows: TGTGCCAGCACCCCCAATCGGGACACTGAAGCTTTCTTT. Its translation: CASTPNRDTEAFF.

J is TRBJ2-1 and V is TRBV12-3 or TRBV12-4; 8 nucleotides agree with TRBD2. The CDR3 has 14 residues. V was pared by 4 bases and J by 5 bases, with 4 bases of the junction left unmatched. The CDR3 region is CASSSGLANNEQFF. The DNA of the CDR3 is TGTGCCAGCAGTTCAGGACTAGCCAACAATGAGCAGTTCTTC.